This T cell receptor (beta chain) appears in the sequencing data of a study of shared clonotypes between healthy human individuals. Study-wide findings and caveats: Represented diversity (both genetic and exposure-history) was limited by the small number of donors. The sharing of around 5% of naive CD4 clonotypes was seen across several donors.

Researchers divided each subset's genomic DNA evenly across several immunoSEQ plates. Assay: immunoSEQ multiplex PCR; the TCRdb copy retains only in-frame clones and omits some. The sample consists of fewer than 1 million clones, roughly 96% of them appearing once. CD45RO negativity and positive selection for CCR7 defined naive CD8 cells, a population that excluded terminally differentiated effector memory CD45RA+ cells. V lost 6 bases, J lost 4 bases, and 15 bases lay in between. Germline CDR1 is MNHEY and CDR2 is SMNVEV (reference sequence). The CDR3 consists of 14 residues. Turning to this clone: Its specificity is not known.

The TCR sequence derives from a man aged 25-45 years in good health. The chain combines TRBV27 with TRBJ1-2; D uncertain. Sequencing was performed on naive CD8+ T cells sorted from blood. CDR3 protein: CASSFSPFGYGYTF. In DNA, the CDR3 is TGTGCCAGCAGCTTCTCCCCGTTCGGCTATGGCTACACCTTC.